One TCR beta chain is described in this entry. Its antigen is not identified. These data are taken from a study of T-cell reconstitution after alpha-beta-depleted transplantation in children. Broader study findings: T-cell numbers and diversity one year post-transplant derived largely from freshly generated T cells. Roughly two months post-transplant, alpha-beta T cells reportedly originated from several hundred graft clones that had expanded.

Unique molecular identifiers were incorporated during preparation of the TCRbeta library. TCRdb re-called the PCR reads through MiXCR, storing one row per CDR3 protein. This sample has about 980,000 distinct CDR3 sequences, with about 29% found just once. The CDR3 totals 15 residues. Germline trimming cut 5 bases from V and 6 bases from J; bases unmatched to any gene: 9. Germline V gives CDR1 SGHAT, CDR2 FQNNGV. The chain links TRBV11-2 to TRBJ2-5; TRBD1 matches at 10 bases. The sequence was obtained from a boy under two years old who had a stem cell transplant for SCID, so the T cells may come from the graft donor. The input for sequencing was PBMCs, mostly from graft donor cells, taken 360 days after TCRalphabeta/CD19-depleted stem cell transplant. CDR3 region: CASSQTGGAKKTQYF. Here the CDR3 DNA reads TGTGCCAGCAGCCAGACAGGGGGCGCGAAGAAGACCCAGTACTTC.